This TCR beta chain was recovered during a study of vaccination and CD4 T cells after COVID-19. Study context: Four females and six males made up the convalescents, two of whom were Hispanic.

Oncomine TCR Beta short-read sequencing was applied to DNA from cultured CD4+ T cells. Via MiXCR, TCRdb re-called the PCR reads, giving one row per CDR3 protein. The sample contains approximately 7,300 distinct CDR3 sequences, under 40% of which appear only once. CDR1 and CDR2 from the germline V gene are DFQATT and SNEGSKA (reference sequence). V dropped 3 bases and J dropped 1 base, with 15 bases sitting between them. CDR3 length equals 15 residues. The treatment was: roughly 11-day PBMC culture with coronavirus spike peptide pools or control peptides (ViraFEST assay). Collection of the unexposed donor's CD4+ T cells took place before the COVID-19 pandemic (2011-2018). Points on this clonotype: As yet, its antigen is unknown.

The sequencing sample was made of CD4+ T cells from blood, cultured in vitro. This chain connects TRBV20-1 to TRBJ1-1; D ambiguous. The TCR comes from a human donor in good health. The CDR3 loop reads CSASQAAASNTEAFF. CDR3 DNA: TGCAGTGCTAGTCAGGCGGCAGCCTCGAACACTGAAGCTTTCTTT.